This T cell receptor beta chain was sequenced for a study of neoadjuvant anti-PD-1 for oral cavity cancer (dated by TCRdb to the early 2020s). About the investigation overall: Three to four biweekly doses of nivolumab at 3 mg/kg were mostly administered to patients before curative-intent surgical resection. Under RECIST 1.1, a patient counted as a responder if showing complete response, partial response or stable disease, and as a non-responder if showing progression. A roughly 30% response rate was observed in the parent correlative cohort, in which more than ten patients were included. A fourth nivolumab dose was given around day 43 to patients without progression, and definitive surgical resection was performed in those patients on days 50-56.

The study at large found these results: After neoadjuvant nivolumab, non-responders showed significantly higher T cell clonality (Gini index) in PBMCs than responders did. Higher pretreatment blood TCRbeta clonality and lower post-treatment tumor TCRbeta clonality were correlated with higher pretreatment blood Treg/Th17 ratios. The TCR analyses had only a few patients in each response group, and the authors called for validation in larger cohorts.

Notes on this clone: Its cognate antigen has yet to be identified. One base away there is no much larger clone; base qualities are not given.

Sample time point, as interpreted from the label and publication: after neoadjuvant nivolumab, at surgical resection. Patients had been newly diagnosed with stage II-IVA oral cavity squamous cell carcinoma, and no prior systemic or radiation treatment had been given to the patients. Everyone in the cohort had locally advanced, HPV-negative oral cavity squamous cell carcinoma. Peripheral blood mononuclear cells were analyzed directly and were not maintained or expanded in culture. The samples were drawn from a longitudinal correlative study tied to a single-arm phase II trial testing neoadjuvant nivolumab in oral cavity squamous cell carcinoma. Genomic DNA-based TCRbeta sequencing was performed on subject-matched pre- and post-treatment PBMCs and tumors from three responders and three non-responders. Peripheral blood mononuclear cells were collected once before nivolumab treatment and again after treatment, at the time of surgery. The Maxwell RSC DNA from Cells kit was used to extract genomic DNA from PBMCs.

For deep sequencing, PBMC libraries mostly used about 490 ng of input genomic DNA, with six replicates for each sample. The immunoSEQ hsTCRbeta kit was used to prepare TCRbeta libraries, following the manufacturer's instructions. Sequencing of the completed libraries took place using an Illumina NovaSeq 6000 S4 flow cell after they had been pooled to about 3.2 nM. The authors' analysis ran thus. The immunoSEQ Analyzer was used for raw data preprocessing and quality control. The analysis was restricted to productive rearrangements, with each unique CDR3 amino acid sequence defining a clonotype. Repertoire clonality was estimated as the Gini-Simpson index, which was computed with the R package tcR. Student's t test was used to compare Gini indices, while Pearson correlation assessed associations with tumor size change. TCRdb took over this immuneACCESS table, retaining in-frame rearrangements with V and J assigned. Such tables are incomplete; in checked studies, under half of the missing clones stem from an unresolved V gene, and the remainder is unexplained. V and J calls and clone size are as listed in that table; D and trimming were resolved from the DNA. This sample lists 63,000 or so clones; 85% to 90% were detected once. Around 2.8% of the sample belongs to the ten largest clones.

The germline V gene sets CDR1 to SGHRS and CDR2 to YFSETQ. The V end loses 5 bases and the J end loses 0 bases, and a stretch of 14 bases separates them. The CDR3 covers 15 residues, taking in both the cysteine and the phenylalanine. Only the CDR3 DNA stays, 45 bases, in frame from base 1. The sequence came from a person aged 35 to 85 with oral cavity squamous cell carcinoma. The chain uses TRBV5-1 and TRBJ1-2; TRBD1 is a possible D gene, resting on 5 matching bases. The specimen comprised PBMCs, sampled after nivolumab (anti-PD-1) treatment. The DNA sequence is as follows: TGCGCCAGCAGTATCGGGACCGTAGCTAACTATGGCTACACCTTC. Translated, this is CASSIGTVANYGYTF.